Below, one T cell receptor (beta chain) is given with its context. The antigen remains unidentified. This record belongs to a study of a mutant IDH1 vaccine in newly diagnosed glioma. Study-level information: The vaccination schedule gave patients eight doses in weeks 1, 3, 5, 7, 11, 15, 19 and 23. Onset of vaccination occurred 4-6 weeks following radiotherapy alone, or with temozolomide cycles. Former treatment meant radiotherapy, temozolomide, or both; the majority had gotten both.

As for time point: week 11, during vaccination. All doses held 300 ug of mutant IDH1 20-mer peptide, with topical imiquimod. Data came from immunoSEQ multiplex PCR; TCRdb stores just in-frame clones and leaves some out. Among about 40,000 clones listed, 75% to 85% were seen once. The V and J ends lost 6 bases and 5 bases respectively, with 16 bases between them. There are 15 residues in the CDR3. Germline V CDR1 and CDR2: LNHNV, YYDKDF (reference sequence). The material was peripheral blood mononuclear cells (PBMCs), obtained from a glioma patient whose treatment included an IDH1 peptide vaccine. The source is a woman between 25 and 40 years old with glioma. Some clones in this sample may be carry-over from other donors' samples. This chain joins TRBV15 and TRBJ1-4; D unclear. The CDR3 here is CATSIARSVNEKLFF. CDR3 coding DNA: TGTGCCACCAGTATCGCTAGGAGTGTAAATGAAAAACTGTTTTTT.